This T cell receptor (beta chain) was recovered during a study of regulatory T cells in long-lasting Graves disease. Noted time point: persistent/refractory GD, antithyroid drugs over 5 years with positive TRAb. PBMC RNA was the source of the TCR library. The TCR beta library used iRepertoire HTBI primers with Arm-PCR amplification of CDR3. A single record per CDR3 protein comes from TCRdb applying MiXCR to the multiplex PCR reads. This table holds hundreds of thousands of distinct CDR3 sequences, less than 25% found once. Study-wide results and limits: For persistent Graves' patients, TCR diversity was lower than for newly diagnosed ones. Persistent disease favored TRBV28, TRBJ1-2 and TRBJ2-5.

In this sample, this clonotype turned up a few times. The target antigen is unknown. The V gene end was trimmed by 7 bases and the J gene end by 3 bases; junction bases not matched to a gene: 5. The CDR3 spans 13 residues. In germline, CDR1 is MDHEN, CDR2 SYDVKM. The sample in question was peripheral blood mononuclear cells (PBMCs), obtained when the disease was refractory, from a patient treated with antithyroid drugs. The sequence was obtained from a female donor with Graves disease. The chain joins TRBV28 to TRBJ2-7; TRBD2 matches 8 bases. CDR3 amino acids: CASNPTSDYEQYF. The CDR3 DNA is TGTGCCAGCAATCCGACTAGCGACTACGAGCAGTACTTC.